The present T cell receptor beta chain was sequenced within a study of blood T cell repertoires in COVID-19. Study as a whole: The analysed material was cDNA or gDNA that came from T cells, B-cell-depleted T cells, or PBMCs.

Profiled with immunoSEQ multiplex PCR; TCRdb holds only in-frame clones, not every one. Seen here are around 420,000 clones, approximately 85% observed once, and the top ten hold over 2%. The study recruited people aged roughly 18 to 100 years across about two dozen US areas. Cohort assignment relied on participant-reported clinical history. A word on this clone: The identical CDR3 is also encoded by other nucleotide sequences in the sample.

Specimen: PBMCs or T cells enriched from blood (not recorded which). This clonotype was sampled from a woman in her thirties or forties with acute COVID-19.

For the CDR3, the DNA is TGTGCCAGCAGACGGGGGGGCACAGATACGCAGTATTTT. This encodes CASRRGGTDTQYF. The rearrangement links TRBV6-5 to TRBJ2-3; TRBD2 matches at 7 bases. Germline CDR1 is MNHEY and CDR2 is SVGAGI. The CDR3 extends over 13 amino acids. V lost 6 bases, J lost 1 base, and 1 base stayed unmatched.